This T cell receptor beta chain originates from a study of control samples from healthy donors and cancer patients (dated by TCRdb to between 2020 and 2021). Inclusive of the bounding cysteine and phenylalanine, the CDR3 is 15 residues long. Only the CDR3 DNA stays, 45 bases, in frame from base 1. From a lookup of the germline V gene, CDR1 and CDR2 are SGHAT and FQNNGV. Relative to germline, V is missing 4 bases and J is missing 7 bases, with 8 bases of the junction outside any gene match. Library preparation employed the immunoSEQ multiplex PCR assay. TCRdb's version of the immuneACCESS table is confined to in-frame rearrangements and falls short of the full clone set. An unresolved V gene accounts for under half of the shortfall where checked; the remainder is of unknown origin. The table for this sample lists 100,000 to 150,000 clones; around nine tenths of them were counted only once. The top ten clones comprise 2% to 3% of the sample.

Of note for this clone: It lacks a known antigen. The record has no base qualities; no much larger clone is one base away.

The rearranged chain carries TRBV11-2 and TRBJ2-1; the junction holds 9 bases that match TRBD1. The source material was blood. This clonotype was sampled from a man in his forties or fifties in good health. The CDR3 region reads CASSWGQGFPNEQFF. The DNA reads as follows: TGTGCCAGCAGCTGGGGACAGGGATTCCCTAATGAGCAGTTCTTC.